What follows are 4 T cell receptor beta chains derived from one specimen sequenced in a study of blood T cell repertoires in COVID-19. This table comes from immunoSEQ multiplex PCR, and its TCRdb copy is limited to in-frame clones, with some not included. The table includes around 34,000 clones, 80% detected once. Sequencing used peripheral blood. These receptors all come from a woman between 65 and 79 years old with acute or convalescent COVID-19.

This rearrangement joins TRBV6-5 to TRBJ2-7; tentative D call: TRBD1 (5 bases). The germline gives CDR1 MNHEY, CDR2 SVGAGI. Deletions cut 6 bases from V and 7 bases from J, with 13 bases between. There are 12 residues in the CDR3. In DNA, the CDR3 is TGTGCCAGCAGGCCCCAGGGAAGGGAGCAGTACTTC. This codes for CASRPQGREQYF.

The chain recombines TRBV27 with TRBJ2-5; 10 bases agree with TRBD2. Looked up from germline, CDR1 is MNHEY and CDR2 is SMNVEV (reference sequence). J lost 2 bases, V lost 2 bases, and 2 bases had no gene match. The CDR3 consists of 15 residues. CDR3 loop: CASSLVAGGQETQYF. The CDR3 DNA is TGTGCCAGCAGTTTAGTAGCGGGAGGACAAGAGACCCAGTACTTC.

The V call is TRBV2, the J call TRBJ2-2, with 10 bases fitting TRBD1. The CDR3 is 16 residues long. The J segment lost 6 bases and the V segment lost 6 bases, leaving 10 bases of the junction unmatched. The germline V gene encodes CDR1 SNHLY and CDR2 FYNNEI. CDR3 DNA: TGTGCCAGCAGGGAGGACAGGGGGAGGGCCCCCGGGGAGCTGTTTTTT. Protein: CASREDRGRAPGELFF.

This clone was observed a single time. The chain has TRBV3-1 (or the pseudogene TRBV3-2) and TRBJ1-3, with D hard to call. Germline V gene data show CDR1 as LGHDT and CDR2 as YNNKEL (reference sequence). The CDR3 is 14 residues long. V lost 2 bases and J 3 bases, leaving 8 bases between the germline ends. The CDR3 DNA reads as TGTGCCAGCAGCCAACTGCTAGATGGAAACACCATATATTTT. Its translation is CASSQLLDGNTIYF.